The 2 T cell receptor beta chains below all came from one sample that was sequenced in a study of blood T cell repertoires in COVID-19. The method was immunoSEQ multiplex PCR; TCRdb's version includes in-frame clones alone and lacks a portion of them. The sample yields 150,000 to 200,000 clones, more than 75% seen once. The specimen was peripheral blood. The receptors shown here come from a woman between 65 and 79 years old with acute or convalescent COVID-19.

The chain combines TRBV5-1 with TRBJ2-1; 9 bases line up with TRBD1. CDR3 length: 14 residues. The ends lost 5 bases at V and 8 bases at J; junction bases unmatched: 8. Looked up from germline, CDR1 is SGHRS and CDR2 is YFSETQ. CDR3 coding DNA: TGCGCCAGCAGGGACAGGGGAGGTATGGATGAGCAGTTCTTC. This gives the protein CASRDRGGMDEQFF. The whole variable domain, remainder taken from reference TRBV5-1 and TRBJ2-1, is KAGVTQTPRYLIKTRGQQVTLSCSPISGHRSVSWYQQTPGQGLQFLFEYFSETQRNKGNFPGRFSGRQFSNSRSEMNVSTLELGDSALYLCASRDRGGMDEQFFGPGTRLTVL.

The CDR3 DNA is TGTGCCAGCAGTTCTCGAAGGGGGCCCCATCAGCCCCAGCATTTT. This translates into CASSSRRGPHQPQHF. This sequence joins TRBV6-5 and TRBJ1-5; 7 bases agree with TRBD1. The CDR3 runs 15 residues. J lost 5 bases, V lost 4 bases, and 8 bases had no gene match. Germline CDR1 reads MNHEY; CDR2 reads SVGAGI.